These T cell receptor beta chains were read from a single sample in a study of post-analysis software for immune sequencing data. TCRdb re-derived calls from the PCR reads in MiXCR, one entry per CDR3 protein. Of 150,000 to 200,000 distinct CDR3 sequences in the sample, 30% were seen once. The sequenced material came from blood. These receptors originate from a girl between 10 and 17 years old with multiple sclerosis. The CDR3 runs from the conserved cysteine through the conserved F or W. The D gene is left open where the match is weak. Clone size is stated in some rows and not others, as once, few, many or a class when expanded.

size: few
J: TRBJ1-1
V: TRBV6-1
D: .
DNA: TGTGCCAGCAAGTCATCGGGTGGGGGGGACACTGAAGCTTTCTTT
CDR3: CASKSSGGGDTEAFF

size: few
J: TRBJ1-5
V: TRBV5-8
D: TRBD1
DNA: TGTGCCAGCAGCTTTGCGGACAGGGAGAAGTACCCCCAGCATTTT
CDR3: CASSFADREKYPQHF

size: .
J: TRBJ2-3
V: TRBV6-2/TRBV6-3
D: .
DNA: TGTGCCAGCAGCCAAGTTCCTAGCGAACCCAGGGATACGCAGTATTTT
CDR3: CASSQVPSEPRDTQYF

size: many
J: TRBJ2-1
V: TRBV12-3/TRBV12-4
D: TRBD2
DNA: TGTGCCAGCAGTTTACCGGGACTAGCGGGGTACAATGAGCAGTTCTTC
CDR3: CASSLPGLAGYNEQFF

size: many
J: TRBJ2-1
V: TRBV4-1
D: .
DNA: TGCGCCAGCAGCCAAGATCACCGCTATGTCGAGCTCTACAATGAGCAGTTCTTC
CDR3: CASSQDHRYVELYNEQFF

size: .
J: TRBJ1-6
V: TRBV12-3/TRBV12-4
D: TRBD1
DNA: TGTGCCAGCAGTGGACAGGGGGGAAATTCACCCCTCCACTTT
CDR3: CASSGQGGNSPLHF

size: .
J: TRBJ1-5
V: TRBV6-6
D: TRBD1
DNA: TGTGCCAGCAGTTACGAGGGGGCAGGCGGCCGTTATCAGCCCCAGCATTTT
CDR3: CASSYEGAGGRYQPQHF

size: many
J: TRBJ2-5
V: TRBV20-1
D: .
DNA: TGCAGTGCTAGGCGGGCAGGGGAAGAGACCCAGTACTTC
CDR3: CSARRAGEETQYF

size: .
J: TRBJ1-6
V: TRBV6-5
D: .
DNA: TGTGCCAGCAGTTACTCGACAGGACCCCTCCACTTT
CDR3: CASSYSTGPLHF

size: many
J: TRBJ2-7
V: TRBV9
D: TRBD2
DNA: TGTGCCAGCAGCGTAGACCTAGCGGAAGAGCAGTACTTC
CDR3: CASSVDLAEEQYF

size: many
J: TRBJ2-3
V: TRBV4-1
D: TRBD1
DNA: TGCGCCAGCAGCCAAGGACAGGGTAGCACAGATACGCAGTATTTT
CDR3: CASSQGQGSTDTQYF

size: .
J: TRBJ1-2
V: TRBV24-1
D: .
DNA: TGTGCCACCAGTGATGGGCGGACGGGCTATGGCTACACCTTC
CDR3: CATSDGRTGYGYTF